What follows are 2 T cell receptor beta chains derived from one specimen sequenced in a study of T cell responses to AZD1222 COVID-19 vaccine. The protocol was immunoSEQ multiplex PCR, while the TCRdb copy is restricted to in-frame clones and leaves out a portion. The table includes more than 150,000 clones, around 90% detected once. This specimen consisted of peripheral blood, obtained on day 0 of AZD1222 vaccination. The receptors shown here come from an adult in good health.

This chain links TRBV25-1 with TRBJ2-7, with 8 bases identical to TRBD1. CDR1 is MGHDK and CDR2 is SYGVNS in the germline V gene. V dropped 5 bases and J dropped 0; count of bases not matched to a gene: 9. The CDR3 totals 16 residues. CDR3 region: CASSSGDRIISYEQYF. In DNA form, the CDR3 reads TGTGCCAGCAGTTCGGGGGACAGGATTATCTCCTACGAGCAGTACTTC.

This rearrangement joins TRBV4-2 to TRBJ1-5, with D possibly matching TRBD1 (5 bases). Germline lookup yields CDR1 LGHNA and CDR2 YNFKEQ. Trimming shortened V by 3 bases and J by 2 bases, and 11 bases separated the two germline ends. The CDR3 runs 15 residues. The CDR3 nucleotides are TGTGCCAGCAGCCAGGCCCAGGGTGGCAATCAGCCCCAGCATTTT. It codes for CASSQAQGGNQPQHF.